This T cell receptor (beta chain) was profiled in a study of identifying expanded T cells in peripheral blood. Study-wide results and limits: Clone count variance between approximately two-week samples rose with total template count.

Trimming pared 2 bases from V and 0 bases from J, leaving 10 bases between. Germline V CDR1 and CDR2: SGHRS, YFSETQ. This CDR3 has 15 residues. Profiling relied on immunoSEQ multiplex PCR, and the TCRdb table lists in-frame clones only, not all of them. The table includes 60,000 to 70,000 clones, about 90% detected once. Points on this clone: As yet, its antigen is unknown.

Sequencing was carried out using blood. This receptor was obtained from a person aged 18-70 years in good health. The rearrangement uses TRBV5-1 and TRBJ2-3; D call uncertain. In DNA, the CDR3 is TGCGCCAGCAGCTTACGACCGAGCAGCACAGATACGCAGTATTTT. The encoded protein is CASSLRPSSTDTQYF. Together with reference TRBV5-1 and TRBJ2-3, the CDR3 gives the full variable domain: KAGVTQTPRYLIKTRGQQVTLSCSPISGHRSVSWYQQTPGQGLQFLFEYFSETQRNKGNFPGRFSGRQFSNSRSEMNVSTLELGDSALYLCASSLRPSSTDTQYFGPGTRLTVL.